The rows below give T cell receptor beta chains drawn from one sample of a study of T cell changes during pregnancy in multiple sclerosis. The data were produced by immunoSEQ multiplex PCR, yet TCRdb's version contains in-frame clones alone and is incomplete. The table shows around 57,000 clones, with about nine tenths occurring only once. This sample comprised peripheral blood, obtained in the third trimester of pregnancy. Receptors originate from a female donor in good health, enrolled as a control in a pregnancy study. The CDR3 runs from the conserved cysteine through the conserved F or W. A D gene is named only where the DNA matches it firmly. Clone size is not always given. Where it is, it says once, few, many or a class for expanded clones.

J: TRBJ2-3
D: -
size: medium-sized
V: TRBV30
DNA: TGTGCCTGGGGAGGAGATGTTGTCGATACGCAGTATTTT
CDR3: CAWGGDVVDTQYF

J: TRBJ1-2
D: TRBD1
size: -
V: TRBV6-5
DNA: TGTGCCAGCAGTTACTTAGGGACAGGGCTCTATGGCTACACCTTC
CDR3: CASSYLGTGLYGYTF

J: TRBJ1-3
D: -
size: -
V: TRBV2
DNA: TGTGCCAGCAGTGAATCCAGGGCTGGAAACACCATATATTTT
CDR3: CASSESRAGNTIYF

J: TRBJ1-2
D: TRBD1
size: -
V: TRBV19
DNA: TGTGCCAGTAGGGGACAGGGCTACTATGGCTACACCTTC
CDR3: CASRGQGYYGYTF

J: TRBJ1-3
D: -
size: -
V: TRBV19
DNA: TGTGCCAGTGCTTGGGCATCCTCCGGAAACACCATATATTTT
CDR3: CASAWASSGNTIYF

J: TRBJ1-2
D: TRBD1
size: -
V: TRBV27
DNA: TGTGCCAGCAGTTTATTTGGGGGACAGGGAAATGGCTACACCTTC
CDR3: CASSLFGGQGNGYTF

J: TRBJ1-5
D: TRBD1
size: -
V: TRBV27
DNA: TGTGCCAGCAGACTAAGACAGGGGGCCGAGCAGCCCCAGCATTTT
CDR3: CASRLRQGAEQPQHF

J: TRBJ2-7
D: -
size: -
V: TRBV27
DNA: TGTGCCAGCAGTTCCTGGACAGCCTCCTACGAGCAGTACTTC
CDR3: CASSSWTASYEQYF

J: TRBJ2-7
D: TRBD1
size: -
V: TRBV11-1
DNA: TGTGCCAGCAGCTACCGGACAGGGGGGCGGGAGCAGTACTTC
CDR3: CASSYRTGGREQYF

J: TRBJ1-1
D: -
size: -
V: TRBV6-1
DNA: TGTGCCGTCAGGGGAGTCATGAACACTGAAGCTTTCTTT
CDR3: CAVRGVMNTEAFF

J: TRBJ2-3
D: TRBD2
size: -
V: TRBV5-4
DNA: TGTGCCAGCAGCTTGATAACTAGCGGCACAGATACGCAGTATTTT
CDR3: CASSLITSGTDTQYF

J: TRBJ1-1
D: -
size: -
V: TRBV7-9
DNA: TGTGCCGGCGTTTCGTTTCTGGGAGAAAACACTGAAGCTTTCTTT
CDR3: CAGVSFLGENTEAFF

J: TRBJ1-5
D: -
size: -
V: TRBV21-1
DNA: TGTGCCAGCAGCAAAGTCAGGGCTGGGAGCAATCAGCCCCAGCATTTT
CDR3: CASSKVRAGSNQPQHF

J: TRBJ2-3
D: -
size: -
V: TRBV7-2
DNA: TGTGCCAGCAGCTTCTTCACAGATACGCAGTATTTT
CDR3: CASSFFTDTQYF

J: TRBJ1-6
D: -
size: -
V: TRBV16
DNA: TGTGCCAGCAGCCTAACAGGGCCGGGTAATTCACCCCTCCACTTT
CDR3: CASSLTGPGNSPLHF